The 2 T cell receptor beta chains below come from one sample, sequenced in a study of blood T cell repertoires in COVID-19. This table comes from immunoSEQ multiplex PCR, and its TCRdb copy is limited to in-frame clones, with some not included. This repertoire shows 250,000 to 350,000 clones, approximately 91% found once; its top ten account for about 11%. The sample comprised peripheral blood. These receptors all stem from a woman in her twenties or thirties with COVID-19, enrolled during active disease.

The chain employs TRBV6-5 and TRBJ2-7; D may be TRBD1 (5 bases). The CDR3 length is 14 residues. The germline V gene encodes CDR1 MNHEY and CDR2 SVGAGI. V lost 6 bases and J 3 bases, leaving 15 bases between the germline ends. CDR3 DNA: TGTGCCAGCAGCAGGGTTCGGGTTTACTACGAGCAGTACTTC. Residues: CASSRVRVYYEQYF.

The V call is TRBV4-1, the J call TRBJ2-7; TRBD1 matches 7 bases. After removal of 1 base from V and 6 bases from J, the junction contained 12 bases not matched to a gene. From germline, CDR1 is MGHRA and CDR2 YSYEKL. CDR3 length: 16 amino acids. CDR3: CASSQAPGTGDSEQYF. CDR3 nucleotide sequence: TGCGCCAGCAGCCAAGCCCCCGGAACAGGGGACAGCGAGCAGTACTTC.